This T cell receptor (beta chain) was observed in a study of CD8 T cells in ankylosing spondylitis. This clonotype showed up many times. The target antigen is unknown. Looked up from germline, CDR1 is SNHLY and CDR2 is FYNNEI. The CDR3 is 17 amino acids. Trimming pared 8 bases from V and 0 bases from J, leaving 19 bases between. The study's findings and limits: It appeared that ankylosing spondylitis blood was characterized by a TCR beta motif of several highly homologous variants.

The authors made TCR beta libraries by quantitative 5'-RACE with molecular barcodes. TCRdb fed the 5' RACE reads into MiXCR, producing one record per CDR3 protein. In the table there are about 240,000 distinct CDR3 sequences, 8% to 9.5% of which are singletons. This TCR was recovered from a male donor with ankylosing spondylitis or in good health (not recorded which). The source material was blood, either unsorted or a sorted T cell fraction (not recorded which). The V and J genes are TRBV2 and TRBJ2-2, with D unclear. Here the CDR3 DNA reads TGTGCCAGCGATCGCACTGCCACCCAGCCGAACACCGGGGAGCTGTTTTTT. Encoded protein: CASDRTATQPNTGELFF.